This T cell receptor (beta chain) was obtained from a study of blood T cell repertoires in COVID-19. In the authors' workflow: The assay estimated nucleated cells by amplifying reference gene primers. Sequenced by immunoSEQ multiplex PCR; TCRdb stores in-frame clones only, minus some. V and J calls plus clone size are reproduced from that table; the DNA served to infer D and trimming. The repertoire holds 90,000 to 150,000 clones, with over 65% as singletons. With V trimmed by 5 bases and J by 4 bases, 7 bases remained unmatched. Germline CDR1 MDHEN, CDR2 SYDVKM. The CDR3 extends over 14 amino acids. The V gene is TRBV28, the J gene TRBJ2-7, with 8 bases fitting TRBD1. The sample taken for sequencing was peripheral blood. This clonotype was obtained from a man aged 55 to 70 with acute or convalescent COVID-19. Here the CDR3 reads CASSHTRGQYEQYF. CDR3 nucleotide sequence: TGTGCCAGCAGTCACACCAGGGGGCAATACGAGCAGTACTTC.